This T cell receptor (beta chain) was found in a study of T cells in Graves' hyperthyroidism and ophthalmopathy. Patients showing uncontrolled infection, other autoimmune disease, pregnancy or lactation were ineligible. In this sample, this clonotype turned up many times. Template material for amplifying TCR beta CDR3 regions consisted of RNA transcripts. HTBI primers drove first-round RT-PCR of the TCR CDR3. TCRdb reprocessed the multiplex PCR reads with MiXCR, giving one entry per CDR3 protein. Of 500,000 to 550,000 distinct CDR3 sequences listed, about 20% were seen once; the top ten hold less than 30%. The sample comprised blood. This clonotype originated in a man younger than 30 with Graves' hyperthyroidism.

The CDR3 spells CASSLIRDGIQYF. As DNA, the CDR3 is TGTGCCAGCAGTTTAATCAGGGATGGCATTCAGTACTTC. V gene TRBV12-3 or TRBV12-4 combines with J gene TRBJ2-4; weak D call: TRBD1 (5 bases). The V gene lost 2 bases and the J gene lost 9 bases, with 11 bases spanning the gap. The CDR3 is 13 amino acids.